This section outlines one T cell receptor (beta chain) sequence together with its context. Its antigen target is currently unknown. No much larger clone is present one base from it, and per-base qualities are unavailable. This entry is derived from a study of technical replicates of blood from four donors (dated by TCRdb to about 2017). Via the germline V gene, CDR1 is SQVTM and CDR2 ANQGSEA. Trimming removed 2 bases from V and 9 bases from J, leaving 8 bases between the germline ends. Taken from cysteine to phenylalanine, the CDR3 has 10 residues. Just CDR3 DNA is preserved here, 30 bases in frame from base 1. Libraries were made using the immunoSEQ multiplex PCR assay. TCRdb's version of the immuneACCESS table is confined to in-frame rearrangements and falls short of the full clone set. An unresolved V gene accounts for under half of the shortfall where checked; the remainder is of unknown origin. This sample comprises approximately 95,000 clones, approximately 95% of them detected only once. The ten top clones hold about 0.37% of the sample.

In this chain, TRBV29-1 is recombined with TRBJ2-7; matching of 7 bases hints at TRBD1 as the D gene. This sequence originates from a human donor in good health. Sequenced: T cells isolated from PBMCs. CDR3 reads: CSVEQGGQYF. The bases are TGCAGCGTTGAACAGGGGGGGCAGTACTTC.